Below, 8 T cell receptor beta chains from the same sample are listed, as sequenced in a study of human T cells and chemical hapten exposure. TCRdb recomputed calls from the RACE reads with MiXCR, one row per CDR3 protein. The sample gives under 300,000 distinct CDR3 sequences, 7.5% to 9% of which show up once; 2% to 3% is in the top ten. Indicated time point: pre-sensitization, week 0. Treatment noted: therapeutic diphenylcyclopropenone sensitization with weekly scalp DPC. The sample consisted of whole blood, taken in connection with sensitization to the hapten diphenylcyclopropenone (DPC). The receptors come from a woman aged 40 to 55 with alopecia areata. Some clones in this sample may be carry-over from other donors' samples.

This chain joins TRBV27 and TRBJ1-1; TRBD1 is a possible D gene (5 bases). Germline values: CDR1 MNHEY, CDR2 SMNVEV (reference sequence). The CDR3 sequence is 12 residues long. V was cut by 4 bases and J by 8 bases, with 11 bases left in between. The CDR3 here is CASSSVGGEAFF. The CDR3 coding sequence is TGTGCCAGCAGTTCTGTCGGGGGGGAAGCTTTCTTT.

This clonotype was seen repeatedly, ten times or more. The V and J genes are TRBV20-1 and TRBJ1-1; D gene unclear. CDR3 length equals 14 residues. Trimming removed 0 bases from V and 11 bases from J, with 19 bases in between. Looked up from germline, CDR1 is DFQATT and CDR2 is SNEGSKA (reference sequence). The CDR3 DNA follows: TGCAGTGCTAGAGATAGTAAAGACCGCCAGAAGGCTTTCTTT. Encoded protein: CSARDSKDRQKAFF.

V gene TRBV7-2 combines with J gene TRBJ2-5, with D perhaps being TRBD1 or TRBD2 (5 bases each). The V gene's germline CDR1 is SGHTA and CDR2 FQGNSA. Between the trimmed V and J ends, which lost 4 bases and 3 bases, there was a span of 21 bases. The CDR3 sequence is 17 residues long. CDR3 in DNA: TGTGCCAGCAGCTCAGGGTTGATCCTGTGGGGGAAAGAGACCCAGTACTTC. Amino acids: CASSSGLILWGKETQYF.

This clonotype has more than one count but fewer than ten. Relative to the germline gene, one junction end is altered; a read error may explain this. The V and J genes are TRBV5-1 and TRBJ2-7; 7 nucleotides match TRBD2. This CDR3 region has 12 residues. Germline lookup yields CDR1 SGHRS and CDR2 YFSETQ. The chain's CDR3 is CASSLAGGRIIF. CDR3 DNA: TGCGCCAGCAGCTTGGCGGGGGGACGGATAATATTC.

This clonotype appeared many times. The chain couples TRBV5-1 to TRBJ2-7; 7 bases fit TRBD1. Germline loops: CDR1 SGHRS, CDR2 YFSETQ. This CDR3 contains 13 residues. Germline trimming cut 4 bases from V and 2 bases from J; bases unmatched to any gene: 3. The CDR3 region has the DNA TGCGCCAGCAGCACGGGACAGACCTACGAGCAGTACTTC. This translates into CASSTGQTYEQYF.

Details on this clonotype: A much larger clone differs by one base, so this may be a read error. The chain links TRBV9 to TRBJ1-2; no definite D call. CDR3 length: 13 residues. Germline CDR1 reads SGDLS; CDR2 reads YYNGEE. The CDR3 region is CASSVQANYSYTF. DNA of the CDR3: TGTGCCAGCAGCGTGCAAGCTAACTATAGCTACACCTTC.

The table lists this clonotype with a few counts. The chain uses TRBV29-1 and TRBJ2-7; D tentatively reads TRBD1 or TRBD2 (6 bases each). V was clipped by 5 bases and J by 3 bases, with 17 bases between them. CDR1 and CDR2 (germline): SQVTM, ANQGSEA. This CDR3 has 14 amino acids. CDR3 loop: CSVRRTAGGYEQYF. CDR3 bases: TGCAGCGTTCGAAGGACAGCCGGGGGCTACGAGCAGTACTTC.

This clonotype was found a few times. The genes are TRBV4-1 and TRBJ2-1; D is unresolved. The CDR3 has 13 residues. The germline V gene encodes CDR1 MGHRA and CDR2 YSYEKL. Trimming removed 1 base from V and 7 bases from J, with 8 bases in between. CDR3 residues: CASSQVFGNEQFF. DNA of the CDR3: TGCGCCAGCAGCCAAGTGTTTGGGAATGAGCAGTTCTTC.